These T cell receptor beta chains were read from a single sample in a study of cytomegalovirus exposure and HLA in healthy donors. TCRdb's table, derived via immunoSEQ multiplex PCR, lists solely in-frame clones and lacks some. The top ten clones hold about 1.3% of a sample with about 160,000 clones, roughly three quarters of them seen once. Material for sequencing was PBMCs. Receptor source: a man aged 55 to 70 in good health and CMV-seronegative. The CDR3 runs from the conserved cysteine through the conserved F or W. D genes are given only for firm matches. Size is omitted from some rows. Given values are once, few, many or a class for expanded clones.

CDR3 protein	CDR3 DNA	V gene	clone size	D gene	J gene
CSGWTGAPSYEQYF	TGCAGTGGTTGGACAGGCGCTCCCTCCTACGAGCAGTACTTC	TRBV29-1	NA	TRBD1	TRBJ2-7
CASSLEGLAGAYGSEQYF	TGTGCCAGCAGCTTAGAGGGACTAGCGGGAGCTTACGGGAGCGAGCAGTACTTC	TRBV11-2	NA	TRBD2	TRBJ2-7
CASSLDLSGGRDEQFF	TGTGCCAGCAGCTTAGACTTGAGCGGGGGGCGGGATGAGCAGTTCTTC	TRBV7-2	few	TRBD2	TRBJ2-1
CASSSYARGTDTQYF	TGTGCCAGCAGCTCCTACGCTCGGGGCACAGATACGCAGTATTTT	TRBV7-2	NA	NA	TRBJ2-3
CSSSLNGGMEAFF	TGTTCCAGCAGCTTAAATGGGGGGATGGAAGCTTTCTTT	TRBV7-9	NA	NA	TRBJ1-1
CASAALTGLTQYF	TGTGCCAGCGCTGCCCTGACTGGACTGACCCAGTACTTC	TRBV7-8	once	NA	TRBJ2-5
CASSLGAIYGYTF	TGTGCCAGCAGTTTAGGGGCGATCTATGGCTACACCTTC	TRBV6-1	NA	NA	TRBJ1-2
CASSLFPRGRVGETQYF	TGTGCCAGCAGCTTATTCCCCAGGGGGCGGGTTGGGGAGACCCAGTACTTC	TRBV7-2	NA	TRBD1	TRBJ2-5
CSVDVTSNEQFF	TGCAGCGTTGATGTCACTTCCAATGAGCAGTTCTTC	TRBV29-1	NA	NA	TRBJ2-1
CASSQDRGTQYF	TGCGCCAGCAGCCAAGATAGGGGGACCCAGTACTTC	TRBV4-3	NA	NA	TRBJ2-5
CSSSQAGSGHLPEQYF	TGTTCCAGCAGCCAAGCGGGATCAGGGCACCTTCCAGAGCAGTACTTC	TRBV7-9	NA	TRBD2	TRBJ2-7
CASSSGLGQFF	TGCGCCAGCAGCTCCGGACTTGGGCAGTTCTTC	TRBV5-1	NA	NA	TRBJ2-1
CASRSTGNPGELFF	TGTGCCAGCAGGAGTACAGGGAACCCCGGGGAGCTGTTTTTT	TRBV5-4	NA	NA	TRBJ2-2
CASSGLAGSSNSYEQYF	TGTGCCAGCTCCGGACTAGCGGGTTCCTCAAACTCCTACGAGCAGTACTTC	TRBV2	once	TRBD2	TRBJ2-7
CASSRGTGEVETQYF	TGCGCCAGCAGCCGGGGCACAGGGGAGGTAGAGACCCAGTACTTC	TRBV4-3	NA	NA	TRBJ2-5
CASSMEGRQPQHF	TGTGCCAGTAGTATGGAGGGTAGACAGCCCCAGCATTTT	TRBV19	NA	NA	TRBJ1-5
CASSLVATSGINEQFF	TGCGCCAGCAGCTTGGTAGCGACTAGCGGGATAAATGAGCAGTTCTTC	TRBV5-1	NA	TRBD2	TRBJ2-1
CASSIAKQGNYGYTF	TGTGCCAGTAGTATAGCAAAACAGGGAAACTATGGCTACACCTTC	TRBV19	NA	NA	TRBJ1-2
CASSSQGPETQYF	TGTGCCAGCAGTTCCCAGGGGCCAGAGACCCAGTACTTC	TRBV6-5	NA	NA	TRBJ2-5
CASSWFTGNTIYF	TGTGCCAGCAGCTGGTTTACAGGAAACACCATATATTTT	TRBV7-2	once	NA	TRBJ1-3
CASSLTGGFDEQYF	TGTGCCAGCTCACTTACCGGGGGTTTCGACGAGCAGTACTTC	TRBV18	NA	NA	TRBJ2-7
CASSATSRLEQYF	TGTGCCAGCAGCGCGACTAGTCGGCTCGAGCAGTACTTC	TRBV7-2	NA	NA	TRBJ2-7
CASSLRQGRNTGELFF	TGTGCCAGCAGCCTACGACAGGGGCGGAACACCGGGGAGCTGTTTTTT	TRBV7-8	NA	TRBD1	TRBJ2-2
CASSLAGAETNTEAFF	TGCGCCAGCAGCTTGGCAGGGGCCGAAACGAACACTGAAGCTTTCTTT	TRBV5-1	NA	NA	TRBJ1-1
CASSARRTIGLDETQYF	TGTGCCAGCAGCGCCCGCCGGACTATTGGTCTTGATGAGACCCAGTACTTC	TRBV9	NA	NA	TRBJ2-5
CASSITGGEDTQYF	TGTGCCAGCAGTATTACAGGGGGTGAGGATACGCAGTATTTT	TRBV6-4	NA	TRBD1	TRBJ2-3
CASSLDRAGNTIYF	TGTGCCAGCAGCCTGGACAGGGCTGGAAACACCATATATTTT	TRBV28	NA	TRBD1	TRBJ1-3
CSGWDSQETQYF	TGCAGCGGCTGGGACAGCCAAGAGACCCAGTACTTC	TRBV29-1	NA	TRBD1	TRBJ2-5
CASSPLAGGSYEQYF	TGTGCCAGCTCACCACTAGCGGGAGGCTCCTACGAGCAGTACTTC	TRBV18	NA	TRBD2	TRBJ2-7
CASSPPGQGGRATQYF	TGTGCCAGCAGTCCCCCGGGACAGGGAGGGAGAGCGACCCAGTACTTC	TRBV6-6	NA	TRBD1	TRBJ2-5
CASSPFPASGASYEQYF	TGTGCCAGCAGCCCTTTCCCGGCTAGCGGAGCCTCCTACGAGCAGTACTTC	TRBV7-9	NA	TRBD2	TRBJ2-7
CSAAGLWETQYF	TGCAGCGCTGCGGGACTCTGGGAGACCCAGTACTTC	TRBV29-1	NA	NA	TRBJ2-5
CASSKREKDETQYF	TGTGCCAGCTCGAAGCGGGAGAAGGATGAGACCCAGTACTTC	TRBV27	NA	TRBD2	TRBJ2-5
CASSLDRVSAGELFF	TGTGCCAGCAGCTTAGACAGGGTGAGCGCCGGGGAGCTGTTTTTT	TRBV11-2	NA	NA	TRBJ2-2
CASSLRLSGQPLHF	TGTGCCAGCAGCTTACGACTATCGGGACAACCCCTCCACTTT	TRBV7-2	NA	NA	TRBJ1-6
CSSSPLTGANSYEQYF	TGTTCCAGCAGCCCCCTGACAGGGGCTAACTCCTACGAGCAGTACTTC	TRBV7-9	NA	TRBD1	TRBJ2-7
CASSSGLRKNEQFF	TGTGCCAGTAGTTCGGGACTACGGAAGAATGAGCAGTTCTTC	TRBV19	few	TRBD2	TRBJ2-1
CASSLAGGVSYNEQFF	TGTGCCAGCAGCTTGGCGGGGGGCGTTTCATACAATGAGCAGTTCTTC	TRBV5-4	NA	NA	TRBJ2-1
CASSARQGRGTDTQYF	TGTGCCAGCAGTGCCCGACAGGGGCGGGGGACAGATACGCAGTATTTT	TRBV5-8	NA	NA	TRBJ2-3
CASSLRRGQNTENEQYF	TGTGCCAGCAGCTTAAGGAGGGGGCAAAACACAGAGAACGAGCAGTACTTC	TRBV11-2	once	NA	TRBJ2-7